The rows below give T cell receptor beta chains drawn from one sample of a study of vaccination and CD4 T cells after COVID-19. These receptors' antigens are unknown. TCRdb reprocessed the PCR reads via MiXCR and lists one record per CDR3 protein. The data hold several thousand distinct CDR3 sequences, with over 20% observed a single time. Sequencing used CD4+ T cells from blood, cultured in vitro, obtained after SARS-CoV-2 vaccination. All receptors come from a human donor who had recovered from COVID-19. The CDR3 runs from the conserved cysteine through the conserved F or W. The D gene is left open where the match is weak. Not every row has a clone size; where given, it reads once, few, many or a size class.

cdr3_aa cdr3_nt clone_size j_call d_call v_call
CASSQSGQVRDYGYTF TGCGCCAGCAGCCAATCGGGACAAGTTAGGGATTATGGCTACACCTTC few TRBJ1-2 . TRBV4-1
CASRLGHGYEQYF TGTGCCAGCAGACTCGGACACGGCTACGAGCAGTACTTC medium-sized TRBJ2-7 . TRBV7-3
CASSRGLGGLQETQYF TGTGCCAGCAGCAGAGGGTTGGGGGGATTACAAGAGACCCAGTACTTC medium-sized TRBJ2-5 . TRBV7-7
CASSPFSMNTEAFF TGCGCCAGCAGCCCGTTCTCGATGAACACTGAAGCTTTCTTT . TRBJ1-1 . TRBV5-1
CSARDEVTSYEQYF TGCAGTGCCCGGGATGAGGTAACCTCCTACGAGCAGTACTTC medium-sized TRBJ2-7 . TRBV20-1
CASSLLRPAGGANEQFF TGTGCCAGCAGCCTCCTACGGCCAGCGGGGGGAGCCAATGAGCAGTTCTTC few TRBJ2-1 TRBD2 TRBV4-2
CASSALQGGSGNTIYF TGTGCCAGCAGCGCCCTCCAAGGTGGCAGCGGAAACACCATATATTTT once TRBJ1-3 . TRBV9
CASSLGGTQETQYF TGTGCCAGCAGCTTGGGCGGGACTCAAGAGACCCAGTACTTC many TRBJ2-5 . TRBV5-4
CASSLPGADLQFF TGTGCCAGCAGCTTGCCAGGGGCCGATTTGCAGTTCTTC . TRBJ2-1 . TRBV5-4
CASSREGLAGYNEQFF TGTGCCAGCAGCCGGGAGGGGCTAGCGGGGTACAATGAGCAGTTCTTC . TRBJ2-1 TRBD2 TRBV5-4
CSVGTGSTGELFF TGCAGTGTCGGGACAGGGAGCACCGGGGAGCTGTTTTTT . TRBJ2-2 TRBD1 TRBV20-1
CSARTGIVTDTQYF TGCAGTGCTAGAACAGGAATAGTCACAGATACGCAGTATTTT medium-sized TRBJ2-3 . TRBV20-1
CASSLEGGAHYEQYF TGTGCCAGCAGCTTAGAAGGGGGGGCCCATTACGAGCAGTACTTC medium-sized TRBJ2-7 . TRBV7-3
CASSLGIGDRGGVGYTF TGTGCCAGCAGCTTAGGAATCGGAGACAGGGGAGGAGTTGGCTACACCTTC . TRBJ1-2 TRBD1 TRBV7-9
CASTESQLGNTIYF TGTGCCAGCACCGAGAGCCAACTGGGAAACACCATATATTTT . TRBJ1-3 . TRBV7-2
CASSRPVTGSSGNSNQPQHF TGCGCCAGCAGCAGACCAGTGACAGGCTCCTCAGGGAATAGCAATCAGCCCCAGCATTTT few TRBJ1-5 . TRBV10-1
CASSLSVGQETQYF TGCGCCAGCAGCTTGTCGGTAGGGCAAGAGACCCAGTACTTC . TRBJ2-5 . TRBV5-1
CASREPGFSTDTQYF TGTGCCAGCAGGGAGCCGGGATTTAGCACAGATACGCAGTATTTT . TRBJ2-3 . TRBV6-1
CASSQDSLSYTDTQYF TGCGCCAGCAGCCAAGATTCCCTATCTTACACAGATACGCAGTATTTT few TRBJ2-3 . TRBV4-3
CAIRAGGPSGNTIYF TGTGCCATCAGGGCCGGGGGTCCCTCTGGAAACACCATATATTTT . TRBJ1-3 . TRBV10-3
CASSGPRWGSYNEQFF TGTGCCAGCAGTGGGCCCCGCTGGGGCAGCTACAATGAGCAGTTCTTC few TRBJ2-1 . TRBV27
CAISEPRQGQGGYTF TGTGCCATCAGTGAGCCGAGACAGGGGCAAGGAGGCTACACCTTC few TRBJ1-2 TRBD1 TRBV10-3
CASSLLRETQYF TGTGCCAGCAGCTTACTCAGAGAGACCCAGTACTTC medium-sized TRBJ2-5 . TRBV7-2
CSVIGGRFIETQYF TGCAGCGTTATAGGGGGCCGTTTTATAGAGACCCAGTACTTC many TRBJ2-5 TRBD1 TRBV29-1
CASSLPRGKGYTF TGTGCCAGCTCACTACCCCGGGGGAAAGGCTACACCTTC once TRBJ1-2 . TRBV18
CASSQTADYGYTF TGTGCCAGTAGTCAGACAGCAGACTATGGCTACACCTTC . TRBJ1-2 . TRBV19
CASSSSGGPNEQFF TGTGCCAGCAGTTCCTCGGGGGGGCCTAATGAGCAGTTCTTC medium-sized TRBJ2-1 TRBD2 TRBV6-5
CASRQGVYEQYF TGTGCCAGCAGACAGGGGGTATACGAGCAGTACTTC . TRBJ2-7 TRBD1 TRBV12-3/TRBV12-4
CASSGLAGAISSYEQYF TGTGCCAGCTCGGGACTAGCGGGGGCCATTAGCTCCTACGAGCAGTACTTC medium-sized TRBJ2-7 TRBD2 TRBV28
CASSYRTGNYGYTF TGTGCCAGCAGTTACCGGACAGGGAACTATGGCTACACCTTC few TRBJ1-2 TRBD1 TRBV6-5
CASLVSGASDTQYF TGTGCCAGCTTGGTATCGGGGGCGTCAGATACGCAGTATTTT few TRBJ2-3 . TRBV27
CASSSRDGLFIGTVHF TGTGCCAGCAGTTCGCGGGACGGACTCTTTATCGGAACGGTACACTTC . TRBJ2-7 . TRBV6-5
CASSLLLGGTDTQYF TGTGCCAGCAGCTTACTGCTCGGGGGCACAGATACGCAGTATTTT many TRBJ2-3 . TRBV7-9
CASSLGVVGSTGVYGYTF TGTGCCAGCAGCTTAGGGGTTGTGGGTAGTACAGGGGTGTATGGCTACACCTTC . TRBJ1-2 TRBD1 TRBV7-8
CAISGQGNSPLHF TGTGCCATCAGTGGCCAGGGAAATTCACCCCTCCACTTT many TRBJ1-6 . TRBV10-3
CASSAGAQRGEQYF TGTGCCAGCAGCGCGGGGGCCCAGCGAGGCGAGCAGTACTTC few TRBJ2-7 . TRBV5-4
CASRQGQTSYEQYF TGTGCCAGCAGACAGGGCCAAACTTCCTACGAGCAGTACTTC few TRBJ2-7 . TRBV6-1
CASSYRQGSDTQYF TGTGCCAGCAGTTACCGACAGGGGTCAGATACGCAGTATTTT . TRBJ2-3 TRBD1 TRBV6-5
CASSGTNYGYTF TGTGCCAGCAGCGGGACAAACTATGGCTACACCTTC few TRBJ1-2 . TRBV9
CASSGNQPQHF TGTGCCAGCAGTGGCAATCAGCCCCAGCATTTT few TRBJ1-5 . TRBV25-1
CAISIAAGYTF TGTGCCATCAGTATCGCAGCTGGCTACACCTTC few TRBJ1-2 . TRBV10-3
CASSSSRNQPQHF TGTGCCAGCAGCTCAAGTCGAAATCAGCCCCAGCATTTT many TRBJ1-5 . TRBV7-6
CASSPTTGVGTDTQYF TGCGCCAGCAGCCCAACCACGGGGGTCGGGACAGATACGCAGTATTTT few TRBJ2-3 . TRBV4-1
CASSYQGRGNTEAFF TGTGCCAGCAGTTACCAGGGGAGAGGAAACACTGAAGCTTTCTTT . TRBJ1-1 . TRBV6-5
CASSLGGPLREETQYF TGTGCCAGCAGCTTGGGAGGGCCCCTAAGAGAAGAGACCCAGTACTTC few TRBJ2-5 . TRBV5-4
CASSEDNYQPQHF TGTGCCAGCAGCGAGGACAACTATCAGCCCCAGCATTTT . TRBJ1-5 . TRBV6-1
CASSYPDRAGDTQYF TGTGCCAGCAGTTACCCCGACAGGGCGGGTGATACGCAGTATTTT few TRBJ2-3 TRBD1 TRBV6-5
CASSLARWSSPLHF TGTGCCAGCAGCTTAGCACGGTGGAGTTCACCCCTCCACTTT medium-sized TRBJ1-6 . TRBV7-2
CSARVGDQPQHF TGCAGTGCTAGGGTCGGAGATCAGCCCCAGCATTTT many TRBJ1-5 . TRBV20-1
CARRQGRFF TGTGCCAGAAGACAGGGCCGGTTCTTC medium-sized TRBJ2-1 TRBD1 TRBV6-1
CASSEGTGSSLGNQPQHF TGTGCCAGCAGTGAAGGGACAGGGTCCTCTTTAGGCAATCAGCCCCAGCATTTT medium-sized TRBJ1-5 TRBD1 TRBV6-1
CASSTSRGYTF TGTGCCAGCAGTACTTCTCGCGGCTACACCTTC . TRBJ1-2 . TRBV25-1
CASSFRGESNQPQHF TGTGCCAGCAGTTTCAGGGGGGAGAGCAATCAGCCCCAGCATTTT medium-sized TRBJ1-5 TRBD1 TRBV6-5
CASQWGDTEAFF TGTGCCAGCCAGTGGGGGGACACTGAAGCTTTCTTT many TRBJ1-1 . TRBV28